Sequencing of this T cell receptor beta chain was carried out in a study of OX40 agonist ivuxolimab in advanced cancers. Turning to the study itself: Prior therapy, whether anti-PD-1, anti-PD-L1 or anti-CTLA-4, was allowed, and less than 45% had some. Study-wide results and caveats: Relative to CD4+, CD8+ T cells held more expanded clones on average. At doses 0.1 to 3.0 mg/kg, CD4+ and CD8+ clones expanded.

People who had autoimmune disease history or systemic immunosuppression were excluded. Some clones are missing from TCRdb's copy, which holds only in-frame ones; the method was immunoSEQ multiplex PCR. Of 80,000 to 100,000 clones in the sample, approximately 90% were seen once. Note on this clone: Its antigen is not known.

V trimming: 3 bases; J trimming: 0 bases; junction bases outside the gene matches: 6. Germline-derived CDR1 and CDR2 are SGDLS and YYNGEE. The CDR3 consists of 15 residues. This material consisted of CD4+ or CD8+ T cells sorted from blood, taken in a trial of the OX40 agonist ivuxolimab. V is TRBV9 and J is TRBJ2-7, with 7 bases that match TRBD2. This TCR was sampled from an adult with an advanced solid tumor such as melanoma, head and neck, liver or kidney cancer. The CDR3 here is CASSAYGGGSYEQYF. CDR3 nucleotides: TGTGCCAGCAGCGCGTATGGCGGGGGCTCCTACGAGCAGTACTTC.